This T cell receptor beta chain was captured in a study of cytomegalovirus exposure and HLA in healthy donors. A note on this clone: Its cognate antigen is unknown.

Study-wide points: TCR beta sequences reportedly predicted most subjects' HLA-A and HLA-B alleles accurately. It was taken for granted in presence/absence analyses that sequencing depth across donors was roughly uniform.

The study ran its PCR with 60 Vbeta and 13 Jbeta primers. This table comes from immunoSEQ multiplex PCR, and its TCRdb copy is limited to in-frame clones, with some not included. The repertoire has roughly 200,000 clones, about three quarters of them found once; the top ten carry around 5.7%. The V segment lost 6 bases and the J segment 9 bases; nucleotides outside the gene matches: 10. There are 15 residues in the CDR3. Germline V gene sequence: CDR1 SGHTA, CDR2 FQGNSA. The sample comprised PBMCs. This sequence was found in a middle-aged man in good health and CMV-seronegative. The chain uses TRBV7-2 and TRBJ2-1, with 11 bases that match TRBD2. CDR3 bases: TGTGCCAGCAGAAACAGGGTAGCGGGGGGGCCTGAGCAGTTCTTC. This sequence encodes CASRNRVAGGPEQFF.